Sequencing of this T cell receptor beta chain was carried out in a study of cytomegalovirus exposure and HLA in healthy donors. 13 Jbeta primers and 60 Vbeta primers were used for the PCR. Produced via immunoSEQ multiplex PCR; TCRdb's table is partial and in-frame only. The sample lists over 100,000 clones, about three quarters occurring once. Germline CDR1 and CDR2: KGHSH and LQKENI. The V end lost 2 bases, the J end lost 11 bases, and 13 bases lay between the germline ends. The CDR3 runs 13 residues. The TCR comes from a man aged 50-59 years in good health and CMV-seropositive. This chain joins TRBV18 and TRBJ1-5, with D unresolved. The sequenced sample was PBMCs. CDR3 in DNA: TGTGCCAGCTCACCAGCAGGTTTTGTGGCCCAGCATTTT. Protein sequence: CASSPAGFVAQHF.